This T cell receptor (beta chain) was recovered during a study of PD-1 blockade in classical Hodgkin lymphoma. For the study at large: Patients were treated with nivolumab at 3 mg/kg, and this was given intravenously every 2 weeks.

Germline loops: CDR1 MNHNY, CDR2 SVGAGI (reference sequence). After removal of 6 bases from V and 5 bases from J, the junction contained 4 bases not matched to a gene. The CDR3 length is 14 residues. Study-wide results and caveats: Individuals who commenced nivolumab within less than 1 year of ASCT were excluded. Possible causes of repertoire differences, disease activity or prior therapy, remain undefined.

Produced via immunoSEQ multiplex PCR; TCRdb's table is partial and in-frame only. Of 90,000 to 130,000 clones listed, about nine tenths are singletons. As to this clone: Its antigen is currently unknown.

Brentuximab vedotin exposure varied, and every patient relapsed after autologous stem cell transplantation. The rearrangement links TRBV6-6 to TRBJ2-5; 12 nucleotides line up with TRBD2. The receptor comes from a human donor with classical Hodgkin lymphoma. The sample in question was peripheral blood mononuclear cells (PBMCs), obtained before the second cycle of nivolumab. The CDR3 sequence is CASRSSGRGETQYF. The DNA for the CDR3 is TGTGCCAGCAGGTCTAGCGGGAGGGGGGAGACCCAGTACTTC.